The source of this TCR beta chain is a study of T cell changes during pregnancy in multiple sclerosis. The V end lost 3 bases, the J end lost 7 bases, and 10 bases lay between the germline ends. Per germline, CDR1 SGHDN and CDR2 FVKESK. This CDR3 region has 13 residues. Measured with immunoSEQ multiplex PCR; TCRdb has only the in-frame clones, and not every one. The repertoire holds roughly 42,000 clones, with 90% to 95% as singletons. The chain joins TRBV14 to TRBJ2-4; perhaps TRBD1 as D (6 bases). This receptor was taken from a female donor with multiple sclerosis, enrolled in a pregnancy study. Here the sequenced sample was CD4+ T cells from peripheral blood mononuclear cells, taken after pregnancy. The CDR3 is CASSHTGPNIQYF. For the CDR3, the DNA is TGTGCCAGCAGCCATACAGGGCCGAACATTCAGTACTTC.